The present T cell receptor (beta chain) was sequenced within a study of T cells in Graves' hyperthyroidism and ophthalmopathy. Orbital computed tomography and thyroid ultrasound, together with serum TRAb and thyroxine and clinical symptoms, were used for diagnoses. Amplification yielded TCR beta CDR3 regions, with RNA transcripts as the source. TCR CDR3 regions were first amplified by RT-PCR with HTBI primers. Using its own MiXCR run on the multiplex PCR reads, TCRdb lists one record per CDR3 protein. The table records more than 300,000 distinct CDR3 sequences, approximately 18% of them present only once. This clonotype was seen more than once but under ten times. The sequenced sample consisted of blood. This TCR derives from a woman in her twenties or thirties with Graves' hyperthyroidism that later progressed to Graves' ophthalmopathy.

CDR3 coding DNA: TGTGCCAGCAGCCAATCGACTAGCGGGAGTTGGTACGAGCAGTACTTC. As protein: CASSQSTSGSWYEQYF. The chain couples TRBV14 to TRBJ2-7; 12 positions agree with TRBD2. J gave up 4 bases and V 2 bases, and 6 bases lay outside the gene matches. This CDR3 has 16 residues. Per germline, CDR1 SGHDN and CDR2 FVKESK.